These 17 T cell receptor beta chains share one sample of origin, sequenced in a study of cytomegalovirus exposure and HLA in healthy donors. The PCR was carried out with 60 Vbeta primers and 13 Jbeta primers. Produced via immunoSEQ multiplex PCR; TCRdb's table is partial and in-frame only. The table records around 130,000 clones, 85% of them present only once. Sequencing was carried out using PBMCs. These receptors originate from a young woman in good health and CMV-seropositive.

The chain links TRBV28 to TRBJ1-5; weak D call: TRBD1 (5 bases). Trimming took off 2 bases at V and 2 bases at J, with 10 bases between the two ends. The CDR3 loop spans 15 amino acids. CDR1 is MDHEN, CDR2 SYDVKM, per germline. This CDR3 reads CASSLRGGGNQPQHF. As DNA, the CDR3 is TGTGCCAGCAGTTTAAGAGGAGGGGGCAATCAGCCCCAGCATTTT. Full variable domain (missing parts from reference TRBV28 and TRBJ1-5): DVKVTQSSRYLVKRTGEKVFLECVQDMDHENMFWYRQDPGLGLRLIYFSYDVKMKEKGDIPEGYSVSREKKERFSLILESASTNQTSMYLCASSLRGGGNQPQHFGDGTRLSIL.

This clone was detected only a few times. The V gene is TRBV7-9, the J gene TRBJ1-3, with D possibly matching TRBD1 (6 bases). Trimming pared 5 bases from V and 3 bases from J, leaving 14 bases between. Germline V lookup: CDR1 SEHNR, CDR2 FQNEAQ (reference sequence). CDR3 length: 15 amino acids. CDR3 sequence (DNA): TGTGCCAGCAGCGTTGGGGGGGGCTTTGGAAACACCATATATTTT. Protein: CASSVGGGFGNTIYF.

This clone was seen once. The chain carries TRBV5-4 and TRBJ2-1; TRBD2 matches 10 bases. V lost 4 bases to trimming and J lost 8 bases; unmatched junction nucleotides: 12. CDR1 and CDR2 from the germline V gene are SGHNT and YYREEE (reference sequence). The CDR3 has 16 amino acids. In nucleotides, the CDR3 is TGTGCCAGCAGCGCCGGACTAGCGGCAAGCTGGGATGAGCAGTTCTTC. As protein: CASSAGLAASWDEQFF.

The chain recombines TRBV7-2 with TRBJ2-5, with D maybe TRBD2 (6 bases). The CDR3 has 13 residues. V was shortened by 6 bases and J by 6 bases, with 14 bases between the two germline ends. Germline V gives CDR1 SGHTA, CDR2 FQGNSA. The CDR3 spells CASRSDSGQTQYF. The CDR3 DNA reads TGTGCCAGCAGATCCGACAGCGGGCAGACCCAGTACTTC.

The rearrangement links TRBV30 to TRBJ2-5; possibly TRBD2 for D (6 bases). CDR3 length: 15 residues. Germline CDR1 reads GTSNPN; CDR2 reads SVGIG (reference sequence). The ends were cut back, 1 base at V and 3 bases at J, with 15 bases in the middle. The CDR3 DNA reads as TGTGCCTGGAGTGGACCCGGGACGGGGGAAGAGACCCAGTACTTC. Translating it yields CAWSGPGTGEETQYF.

The chain is built from TRBV6-6 and TRBJ2-3; D possibly corresponds to TRBD2 (6 bases). Per the germline V gene, CDR1 is MNHNY and CDR2 is SVGAGI (reference sequence). This CDR3 has 15 amino acids. Trimming stripped 5 bases from V and 0 bases from J, with 12 bases between. The CDR3 sequence is CASSPRGTSTDTQYF. The CDR3 bases are TGTGCCAGCAGTCCCCGCGGGACTAGCACAGATACGCAGTATTTT.

This chain joins TRBV29-1 and TRBJ1-1; 7 bases map to TRBD1. CDR1 is SQVTM, CDR2 ANQGSEA, per germline. Trimming took 3 bases from V and 12 from J; bases not matched to a gene: 7. The CDR3 runs to 11 residues. The CDR3 loop reads CSVESVRGSFF. CDR3 bases: TGCAGCGTTGAGTCGGTCAGGGGGTCTTTCTTT.

V is TRBV2 and J is TRBJ2-7; 9 nucleotides agree with TRBD2. CDR1 SNHLY and CDR2 FYNNEI come from the germline V gene. The ends lost 6 bases at V and 5 bases at J; junction bases unmatched: 5. This CDR3 has 13 residues. DNA for the CDR3: TGTGCCAGCAGCCTAGAGCGGGAGGACGAGCAGTACTTC. This translates into CASSLEREDEQYF.

The gene calls are TRBV2 and TRBJ2-7; D is possibly TRBD1 (5 bases). From germline, CDR1 is SNHLY and CDR2 FYNNEI. Trimming shortened V by 8 bases and J by 3 bases, and 11 bases separated the two germline ends. The CDR3 consists of 12 residues. CDR3: CASGPQGYEQYF. The CDR3 bases are TGTGCCAGCGGCCCTCAGGGCTACGAGCAGTACTTC.

This sequence joins TRBV19 and TRBJ2-3, with 12 bases fitting TRBD2. J was trimmed by 3 bases and V by 7 bases; bases with no gene match: 17. From germline, CDR1 is LNHDA and CDR2 SQIVND (reference sequence). The CDR3 contains 19 residues. The CDR3 protein is CASKGGRLAGGPRTDTQYF. DNA of the CDR3: TGTGCCAGTAAGGGGGGGCGGCTAGCGGGAGGGCCTCGGACAGATACGCAGTATTTT.

V is TRBV6-4 and J is TRBJ2-2; D might be TRBD1 (6 bases). The V end was cut by 4 bases, the J end by 3 bases, with 6 bases between. Germline loops: CDR1 MRHNA, CDR2 SNTAGT. CDR3 length: 13 residues. CDR3: CASSGTDTGELFF. The CDR3 DNA reads TGTGCCAGCAGTGGGACAGACACCGGGGAGCTGTTTTTT.

The rearrangement joins TRBV6-6 to TRBJ1-5; D perhaps matches TRBD1 (5 bases). CDR1 and CDR2 from the germline V gene are MNHNY and SVGAGI (reference sequence). V was cut by 2 bases and J by 0 bases, with 11 bases left in between. The CDR3 loop spans 16 amino acids. The CDR3 loop reads CASSYPDSYSNQPQHF. The CDR3 nucleotides are TGTGCCAGCAGTTACCCCGACAGTTATAGCAATCAGCCCCAGCATTTT.

The chain combines TRBV18 with TRBJ2-7; D is uncertain. With 0 bases removed from V and 1 base from J, the gap between germline ends came to 7 bases. From germline, CDR1 is KGHSH and CDR2 LQKENI. The CDR3 contains 14 residues. The CDR3 region is CASSPPYRSYEQYF. The CDR3 DNA sequence: TGTGCCAGCTCACCACCGTACAGATCCTACGAGCAGTACTTC.

V is TRBV19 and J is TRBJ2-7; TRBD2 agrees at 11 bases. Unmatched junction bases numbered 13, after V lost 7 bases and J lost 5 bases. Germline V CDR1 and CDR2: LNHDA, SQIVND (reference sequence). The CDR3 is made up of 16 amino acids. CDR3 DNA sequence: TGTGCCAGTACTTCCCACGTTAGCGGGAGGGAAGACGAGCAGTACTTC. Amino acid sequence: CASTSHVSGREDEQYF.

This clone was seen just once. The chain uses TRBV30 and TRBJ2-7; TRBD1 aligns across 8 bases. Germline CDR1 and CDR2: GTSNPN and SVGIG (reference sequence). Trimming took 4 bases from V and 5 from J; bases not matched to a gene: 1. The CDR3 is 11 amino acids. This CDR3 is CAWTGGNEQYF. For the CDR3, the DNA is TGTGCCTGGACAGGGGGCAACGAGCAGTACTTC.

V usage is TRBV4-1 and J usage is TRBJ2-1, with D tentatively TRBD1 (5 bases). Trimming removed 3 bases from V and 0 bases from J, with 24 bases in between. The CDR3 consists of 20 residues. The germline V gene has CDR1 MGHRA and CDR2 YSYEKL. The CDR3 coding sequence is TGCGCCAGCAGCCACACGTGGATCGGACATCTCGTTAGCTCCTACAATGAGCAGTTCTTC. Translation: CASSHTWIGHLVSSYNEQFF.

The V call is TRBV11-2, the J call TRBJ2-1; maybe TRBD2 (5 bases). The CDR3 has 13 amino acids. Trimming removed 0 bases from V and 8 bases from J, with 8 bases in between. Germline V gene data show CDR1 as SGHAT and CDR2 as FQNNGV. This CDR3 reads CASSLDGADEQFF. The CDR3, as DNA: TGTGCCAGCAGCTTAGATGGAGCGGATGAGCAGTTCTTC. Supplemented by reference TRBV11-2 and TRBJ2-1, the full variable domain reads EAGVAQSPRYKIIEKRQSVAFWCNPISGHATLYWYQQILGQGPKLLIQFQNNGVVDDSQLPKDRFSAERLKGVDSTLKIQPAKLEDSAVYLCASSLDGADEQFFGPGTRLTVL.